What follows is one T cell receptor beta chain and its context. The CDR3 runs 13 residues. The germline CDR1 and CDR2 sequences are SGDLS and YYNGEE. V was cut by 2 bases and J by 1 base, with 6 bases left in between. This sample is drawn from a study of blood T cell repertoires in COVID-19. The wider study: Whether acute or convalescent, the COVID-19 samples came from the United States, Italy and Spain.

How the authors handled the data: From reference gene primer amplification, estimates of nucleated cell counts were derived. Libraries were prepared by immunoSEQ multiplex PCR; TCRdb keeps only in-frame clonotypes and omits some of them. D and trimming were read from the DNA, whereas the V and J calls and clone size are those reported in that table. The table has about 190,000 clones, around 90% seen once. The sequencing input was peripheral blood. The clonotype comes from a man aged 45-65 years with acute or convalescent COVID-19. The gene calls are TRBV9 and TRBJ1-1; D gene uncertain. CDR3 loop: CASSVAANTEAFF. The CDR3 DNA sequence: TGTGCCAGCAGCGTGGCGGCGAACACTGAAGCTTTCTTT.